The present T cell receptor (beta chain) was sequenced within a study of T cell repertoires in cytomegalovirus infection. As for the study in general: Public signatures in TCR beta pointed to CMV infection and matching HLA type. Overall study results and limits: HLA-C-restricted TCR beta clonotypes specific for CMV led the ex vivo response. Accumulated public TCR beta family frequency recognized individuals carrying CMV together with the relevant HLA.

The germline gives CDR1 SNHLY, CDR2 FYNNEI. The CDR3 covers 13 residues. V was pared by 2 bases and J by 5 bases, with 10 bases between. Notes on this clonotype: The antigen remains unidentified.

MiXCR, applied by TCRdb to the reads, yields one record per CDR3 protein. The sample records about 490,000 distinct CDR3 sequences, more than 15% being singletons. The chain combines TRBV2 with TRBJ2-7; D is perhaps TRBD2 (5 bases). The clonotype comes from a human donor in good health (CMV status not recorded). Some clones in this sample may be carry-over from other donors' samples. The source material was CD8+ T cells from PBMCs. The CDR3: CASSEPPGNEQYF. Here the CDR3 DNA reads TGTGCCAGCAGTGAACCCCCGGGAAACGAGCAGTACTTC.